This is a list of T cell receptor beta chains from one sample in a study of T cell repertoires and HLA-DP antigens. Antigens for these TCRs are unknown. The method was immunoSEQ multiplex PCR; TCRdb's version includes in-frame clones alone and lacks a portion of them. The data contain around 90,000 clones, approximately 89% of them singletons. The sequencing input was CD4+ T cells from PBMCs. The receptors here all came from a man in his fifties or sixties in good health and CMV-seronegative. Each CDR3 is given with its conserved first and last residue. The D gene is left open where the match is weak. Only part of the rows carry a size: once, few, many, or a class if the clone is expanded.

j_gene | v_gene | abundance | d_gene | CDR3aa | CDR3nt
TRBJ2-7 | TRBV27 | NA | TRBD2 | CASSSSPGLAGAEQYF | TGTGCCAGCAGCTCATCTCCGGGACTAGCGGGGGCCGAGCAGTACTTC
TRBJ1-3 | TRBV19 | NA | NA | CASSTQGQTGTTIYF | TGTGCCAGTAGTACCCAAGGACAGACTGGGACCACCATATATTTT
TRBJ1-1 | TRBV7-9 | NA | NA | CASSARDTEAFF | TGTGCCAGCAGCGCGAGGGACACTGAAGCTTTCTTT
TRBJ1-5 | TRBV6-6 | NA | NA | CASSYTGGYSNQPQHF | TGTGCCAGCAGTTACACGGGGGGATATAGCAATCAGCCCCAGCATTTT
TRBJ2-7 | TRBV19 | NA | NA | CASSIDPNSYEQYF | TGTGCCAGTAGTATAGATCCGAACTCCTACGAGCAGTACTTC
TRBJ2-1 | TRBV25-1 | NA | TRBD2 | CASSESGGNWNEQFF | TGTGCCAGCAGTGAATCGGGAGGGAATTGGAATGAGCAGTTCTTC
TRBJ2-1 | TRBV9 | few | TRBD2 | CASSVAGGGGMEQFF | TGTGCCAGCAGCGTAGCTGGTGGGGGGGGGATGGAGCAGTTCTTC
TRBJ2-1 | TRBV28 | once | TRBD2 | CASSFSAAGGPNEQFF | TGTGCCAGCAGTTTCTCTGCCGCGGGAGGGCCGAATGAGCAGTTCTTC
TRBJ1-1 | TRBV7-3 | NA | NA | CASSSRGDTEAFF | TGTGCCAGCAGCTCGAGGGGGGACACTGAAGCTTTCTTT
TRBJ2-7 | TRBV7-2 | NA | NA | CASSLVRDNEQYF | TGTGCCAGCAGCTTAGTTCGCGACAACGAGCAGTACTTC
TRBJ1-6 | TRBV7-8 | NA | NA | CASSFGSTYNSPLHF | TGTGCCAGCAGCTTCGGCAGCACTTATAATTCACCCCTCCACTTT
TRBJ1-4 | TRBV9 | NA | NA | CASSVMDTNEKLFF | TGTGCCAGCAGCGTAATGGACACTAATGAAAAACTGTTTTTT
TRBJ1-1 | TRBV14 | NA | NA | CASSLNIALTEAFF | TGTGCCAGCAGCCTTAATATCGCCCTCACTGAAGCTTTCTTT
TRBJ2-2 | TRBV30 | NA | TRBD2 | CAWSVAGVNTGELFF | TGTGCCTGGAGTGTAGCGGGAGTAAACACCGGGGAGCTGTTTTTT
TRBJ2-5 | TRBV30 | few | NA | CAWSVKGWGNQETQYF | TGTGCCTGGAGTGTTAAGGGGTGGGGGAACCAAGAGACCCAGTACTTC
TRBJ1-1 | TRBV6-1 | NA | NA | CASRGGGSIDTEAFF | TGTGCCAGCAGGGGGGGCGGAAGTATTGACACTGAAGCTTTCTTT
TRBJ1-1 | TRBV28 | NA | NA | CASSLVRPNTEAFF | TGTGCCAGCAGTTTAGTACGGCCTAACACTGAAGCTTTCTTT
TRBJ1-5 | TRBV28 | NA | TRBD1 | CASREQGAGQNQPQHF | TGTGCCAGCAGGGAACAGGGGGCTGGCCAAAATCAGCCCCAGCATTTT
TRBJ1-1 | TRBV6-6 | NA | NA | CASSYSGGWKPEAFF | TGTGCCAGCAGTTACTCGGGGGGGTGGAAGCCTGAAGCTTTCTTT
TRBJ2-5 | TRBV5-4 | NA | NA | CASSGYQETQYF | TGTGCCAGCAGTGGCTACCAAGAGACCCAGTACTTC
TRBJ2-1 | TRBV7-9 | NA | NA | CASLRGQGRMDEQFF | TGTGCCAGCCTCCGTGGTCAGGGTAGGATGGATGAGCAGTTCTTC
TRBJ2-7 | TRBV4-1 | NA | TRBD2 | CASSQAQGLAGSSYEQYF | TGCGCCAGCAGCCAAGCTCAGGGGCTAGCGGGAAGCTCCTACGAGCAGTACTTC
TRBJ2-3 | TRBV5-1 | NA | NA | CASSLARAGSPSTDTQYF | TGCGCCAGCAGCTTGGCCAGGGCAGGATCTCCTAGCACAGATACGCAGTATTTT
TRBJ1-1 | TRBV27 | NA | NA | CASSLDRLNTEAFF | TGTGCCAGCAGCCTAGACAGGTTGAACACTGAAGCTTTCTTT
TRBJ1-3 | TRBV4-3 | medium-sized | NA | CASSQVGGLGNTIYF | TGCGCCAGCAGCCAAGTAGGGGGGCTTGGAAACACCATATATTTT
TRBJ2-3 | TRBV19 | few | TRBD2 | CASKTSGRVDTQYF | TGTGCCAGCAAGACTAGCGGGAGAGTTGATACGCAGTATTTT
TRBJ1-4 | TRBV6-6 | once | NA | CASRQSSTNEKLFF | TGTGCCAGCAGGCAATCCTCAACTAATGAAAAACTGTTTTTT
TRBJ1-6 | TRBV7-8 | NA | TRBD1 | CASSRWDVTGALNNSPLHF | TGTGCCAGCAGCCGGTGGGACGTGACAGGGGCCCTCAATAATTCACCCCTCCACTTT
TRBJ1-4 | TRBV25-1 | NA | NA | CASSEPGREKLFF | TGTGCCAGCAGTGAGCCCGGAAGGGAAAAACTGTTTTTT
TRBJ1-2 | TRBV18 | few | NA | CASSPDDAYGYTF | TGTGCCAGCTCACCCGATGACGCATACGGCTACACCTTC
TRBJ2-1 | TRBV27 | few | NA | CASSTHNEQFF | TGTGCCAGCAGTACACACAATGAGCAGTTCTTC
TRBJ1-2 | TRBV6-5 | NA | NA | CASSYKGNGINGYTF | TGTGCCAGCAGTTACAAGGGTAACGGAATCAATGGCTACACCTTC
TRBJ2-7 | TRBV5-4 | NA | TRBD2 | CAIGLAGYEQYF | TGTGCCATCGGACTAGCGGGATACGAGCAGTACTTC
TRBJ2-7 | TRBV7-9 | NA | TRBD1 | CASSRTGGAEQYF | TGTGCCAGCAGCCGAACAGGGGGCGCCGAGCAGTACTTC
TRBJ1-5 | TRBV27 | NA | NA | CASSLGGQWEPQHF | TGTGCCAGCAGTTTAGGGGGTCAGTGGGAGCCCCAGCATTTT
TRBJ1-2 | TRBV2 | NA | TRBD1 | CASSRTGVDGYTF | TGTGCCAGCAGTCGGACAGGGGTGGATGGCTACACCTTC
TRBJ1-3 | TRBV2 | few | NA | CASRVDRTGNTIYF | TGTGCCAGCAGGGTTGACAGGACTGGAAACACCATATATTTT
TRBJ2-2 | TRBV2 | NA | NA | CASGGRLLDTGELFF | TGTGCCAGCGGGGGTCGGTTGCTCGACACCGGGGAGCTGTTTTTT
TRBJ2-5 | TRBV14 | NA | TRBD1 | CASRGDRRDGETQYF | TGTGCCAGCAGAGGGGACAGGAGGGACGGAGAGACCCAGTACTTC
TRBJ2-6 | TRBV4-1 | NA | NA | CASSQVRKSGANVLTF | TGCGCCAGCAGCCAAGTGAGGAAATCTGGGGCCAACGTCCTGACTTTC
TRBJ1-2 | TRBV6-1 | NA | TRBD1 | CASRVGQGLDGYTF | TGTGCCAGCAGGGTTGGACAGGGACTGGATGGCTACACCTTC